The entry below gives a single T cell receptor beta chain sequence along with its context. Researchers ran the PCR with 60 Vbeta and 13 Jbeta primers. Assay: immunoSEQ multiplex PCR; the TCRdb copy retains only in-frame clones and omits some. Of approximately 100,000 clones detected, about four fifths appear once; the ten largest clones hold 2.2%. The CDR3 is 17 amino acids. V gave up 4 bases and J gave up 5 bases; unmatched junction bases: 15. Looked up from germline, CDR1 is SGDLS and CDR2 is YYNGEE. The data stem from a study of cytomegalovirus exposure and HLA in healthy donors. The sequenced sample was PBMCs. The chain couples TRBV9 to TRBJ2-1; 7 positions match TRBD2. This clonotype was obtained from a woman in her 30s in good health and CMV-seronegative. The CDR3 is CASSPHIGLAANNEQFF. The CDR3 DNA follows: TGTGCCAGCAGCCCTCATATTGGGCTAGCGGCCAACAATGAGCAGTTCTTC.